These T cell receptor beta chains were read from a single sample in a study of blood T cell repertoires in COVID-19. Sequencing used immunoSEQ multiplex PCR; TCRdb keeps in-frame clones, though not all of them. Of 200,000 to 250,000 clones listed, roughly 85% are singletons. Source material: PBMCs or T cells enriched from blood (not recorded which). The receptors were sampled from a woman aged 45-60 years with acute COVID-19. Each CDR3 is given with its conserved first and last residue. The D gene is left open where the match is weak. Where a row states a size, it is once, few, many or the class of an expanded clone; other rows omit it.

size,D,J,V,CDR3,DNA
once,.,TRBJ2-6,TRBV5-4,CASSLGVGANVLTF,TGTGCCAGCAGCTTGGGAGTTGGGGCCAACGTCCTGACTTTC
.,TRBD1,TRBJ1-1,TRBV27,CASRFTGGPTEAFF,TGTGCCAGCAGATTTACAGGGGGACCCACTGAAGCTTTCTTT
.,.,TRBJ2-2,TRBV30,CAWKGGHRERAGELFF,TGTGCCTGGAAAGGCGGGCACAGGGAGAGGGCCGGGGAGCTGTTTTTT
.,.,TRBJ2-7,TRBV11-2,CASSPLGLEQYF,TGTGCCAGCAGCCCCCTGGGCCTGGAGCAGTACTTC
.,.,TRBJ2-5,TRBV5-1,CASALTGTPGETQYF,TGCGCCAGCGCCCTTACCGGGACACCGGGGGAGACCCAGTACTTC
.,TRBD2,TRBJ2-1,TRBV5-1,CASSITSGGLGEQFF,TGCGCCAGCAGCATCACTAGCGGGGGGTTGGGTGAGCAGTTCTTC
.,.,TRBJ2-5,TRBV15,CATSRDEGETQYF,TGTGCCACCAGCAGAGACGAGGGAGAGACCCAGTACTTC
few,TRBD1,TRBJ1-3,TRBV3-1/TRBV3-2,CASSQVGGGTIYF,TGTGCCAGCAGCCAAGTAGGGGGCGGCACCATATATTTT
.,.,TRBJ1-1,TRBV3-1/TRBV3-2,CASSQERKPRGTEAFF,TGTGCCAGCAGCCAAGAACGAAAACCCCGGGGAACTGAAGCTTTCTTT
.,TRBD1,TRBJ1-1,TRBV4-3,CASSQVRGQGSTEAFF,TGCGCCAGCAGCCAAGTTAGGGGACAGGGGAGCACTGAAGCTTTCTTT
once,TRBD1,TRBJ1-1,TRBV19,CASTRTGSTEAFF,TGTGCCAGTACCAGGACAGGTTCCACTGAAGCTTTCTTT
.,.,TRBJ1-2,TRBV7-2,CASSPGPSSYGYTF,TGTGCCAGCAGCCCAGGGCCGTCTTCCTATGGCTACACCTTC
.,.,TRBJ1-5,TRBV6-2/TRBV6-3,CASSYPAGFQPQHF,TGTGCCAGCAGTTACCCCGCGGGTTTTCAGCCCCAGCATTTT
.,.,TRBJ1-1,TRBV12-3/TRBV12-4,CASEGSTEAFF,TGTGCCAGCGAGGGAAGCACTGAAGCTTTCTTT
.,.,TRBJ2-4,TRBV5-1,CASSLEYLGDIQYF,TGCGCCAGCAGCTTGGAGTACCTAGGGGACATTCAGTACTTC
.,.,TRBJ1-2,TRBV6-6,CASRRGTNYGYTF,TGTGCCAGCAGACGGGGAACTAACTATGGCTACACCTTC
.,.,TRBJ2-2,TRBV3-1/TRBV3-2,CASSQDAIGELFF,TGTGCCAGCAGCCAAGATGCGATAGGGGAGCTGTTTTTT
.,TRBD1,TRBJ1-1,TRBV19,CASSIRTGRAFF,TGTGCCAGTAGTATACGGACAGGTCGAGCTTTCTTT
few,.,TRBJ1-1,TRBV2,CASSRRDTEAFF,TGTGCCAGCAGTAGGAGGGACACTGAAGCTTTCTTT
.,.,TRBJ1-1,TRBV5-8,CASSRQGLRNTEAFF,TGTGCCAGCAGCCGGCAGGGGCTTCGGAACACTGAAGCTTTCTTT
.,.,TRBJ2-6,TRBV21-1,CASSKEFGQGLGANVLTF,TGTGCCAGCAGCAAAGAGTTTGGACAGGGCCTTGGGGCCAACGTCCTGACTTTC
many,.,TRBJ1-1,TRBV30,CAWRGGLNTEAFF,TGTGCCTGGAGGGGGGGGTTGAACACTGAAGCTTTCTTT
.,.,TRBJ2-7,TRBV6-1,CASSDRPTYEQYF,TGTGCCAGCAGTGACAGGCCCACCTACGAGCAGTACTTC
.,.,TRBJ1-2,TRBV12-3/TRBV12-4,CASSLGGTQGYTF,TGTGCCAGCAGTTTAGGTGGGACACAGGGCTACACCTTC
few,.,TRBJ1-2,TRBV3-1/TRBV3-2,CASSLIRQSYGYTF,TGTGCCAGCAGCTTAATCCGACAGAGCTATGGCTACACCTTC
.,.,TRBJ1-3,TRBV6-5,CASRTTLSGNTIYF,TGTGCCAGCAGGACGACACTCTCTGGAAACACCATATATTTT
.,.,TRBJ1-2,TRBV2,CASTMRGQYYGYTF,TGTGCCAGCACCATGAGAGGACAGTACTATGGCTACACCTTC
.,.,TRBJ1-5,TRBV29-1,CSVAQGEGNQPQHF,TGCAGCGTTGCACAGGGAGAAGGCAATCAGCCCCAGCATTTT
.,.,TRBJ1-1,TRBV4-1,CASSQGWTLNTEAFF,TGCGCCAGCAGCCAAGGGTGGACACTGAACACTGAAGCTTTCTTT
many,TRBD1,TRBJ2-7,TRBV5-4,CASSLDPGGGRGEQYF,TGTGCCAGCAGCTTGGACCCAGGGGGCGGTCGGGGCGAGCAGTACTTC
.,.,TRBJ2-1,TRBV28,CASSLSRFRSYNEQFF,TGTGCCAGCAGTTTATCCAGGTTTAGGTCCTACAATGAGCAGTTCTTC
.,TRBD1,TRBJ1-2,TRBV4-1,CASSQETGDYGYTF,TGCGCCAGCAGCCAAGAGACAGGGGATTATGGCTACACCTTC
.,TRBD1,TRBJ2-7,TRBV30,CAWTLKGQGTYEQYF,TGTGCCTGGACCCTGAAGGGACAGGGGACCTACGAGCAGTACTTC
.,.,TRBJ1-1,TRBV7-6,CASSLSGIAAEAFF,TGTGCCAGCAGCCTAAGCGGGATTGCGGCTGAAGCTTTCTTT
once,TRBD1,TRBJ1-4,TRBV5-1,CASSLNWDRASEKLFF,TGCGCCAGCAGCTTGAATTGGGACAGAGCCTCTGAAAAACTGTTTTTT
.,TRBD1,TRBJ1-2,TRBV7-8,CASSRDRVYGYTF,TGTGCCAGCAGCCGGGACAGGGTCTATGGCTACACCTTC
.,.,TRBJ1-6,TRBV19,CASSFGYTRVSSSYNSPLHF,TGTGCCAGTAGTTTCGGGTATACAAGAGTCTCCAGCTCCTATAATTCACCCCTCCACTTT
.,TRBD2,TRBJ2-5,TRBV7-2,CASSSGTRETQYF,TGTGCCAGCAGCTCCGGGACTAGGGAGACCCAGTACTTC
.,.,TRBJ2-6,TRBV27,CASSSHLLPGHDSGANVLTF,TGTGCCAGCAGTTCCCACCTACTTCCGGGACATGACTCTGGGGCCAACGTCCTGACTTTC
.,TRBD1,TRBJ1-1,TRBV27,CASSKWTGGDTEAFF,TGTGCCAGCAGTAAATGGACAGGGGGTGACACTGAAGCTTTCTTT
.,.,TRBJ1-4,TRBV5-1,CASSEAGANEKLFF,TGCGCCAGCAGCGAGGCAGGGGCTAATGAAAAACTGTTTTTT
.,.,TRBJ2-7,TRBV5-1,CASSLERNPYEQYF,TGCGCCAGCAGCTTGGAGCGGAACCCCTACGAGCAGTACTTC
.,TRBD1,TRBJ1-4,TRBV5-1,CASSPQTGAGEKLFF,TGCGCCAGCAGCCCACAGACAGGGGCAGGAGAAAAACTGTTTTTT
few,TRBD1,TRBJ1-6,TRBV9,CASSLGTGKVSPLHF,TGTGCCAGCAGCTTGGGGACAGGGAAAGTTTCACCCCTCCACTTT
.,TRBD1,TRBJ1-4,TRBV5-4,CASASPGGSEKLFF,TGTGCCAGCGCAAGCCCAGGGGGCAGTGAAAAACTGTTTTTT
once,TRBD1,TRBJ1-1,TRBV5-1,CASSFGQGNTEAFF,TGCGCCAGCAGCTTTGGACAGGGAAACACTGAAGCTTTCTTT
.,.,TRBJ1-2,TRBV7-9,CASTPDSIYGYTF,TGTGCCAGCACACCTGACAGCATCTATGGCTACACCTTC
.,.,TRBJ2-7,TRBV5-4,CASSSDFYEQYF,TGTGCCAGCAGCTCGGACTTCTACGAGCAGTACTTC
.,.,TRBJ1-2,TRBV12-3/TRBV12-4,CASSLGGHGYTF,TGTGCCAGCAGTTTAGGAGGCCATGGCTACACCTTC
once,.,TRBJ2-4,TRBV15,CATSSGQTLAKNIQYF,TGTGCCACCAGCAGTGGACAAACACTAGCCAAAAACATTCAGTACTTC
.,TRBD1,TRBJ1-2,TRBV7-9,CASSFWTGEDGYTF,TGTGCCAGCAGCTTTTGGACAGGAGAAGATGGCTACACCTTC
.,.,TRBJ1-2,TRBV5-3,CARSFHGNYGYTF,TGTGCCAGAAGCTTTCACGGGAACTATGGCTACACCTTC